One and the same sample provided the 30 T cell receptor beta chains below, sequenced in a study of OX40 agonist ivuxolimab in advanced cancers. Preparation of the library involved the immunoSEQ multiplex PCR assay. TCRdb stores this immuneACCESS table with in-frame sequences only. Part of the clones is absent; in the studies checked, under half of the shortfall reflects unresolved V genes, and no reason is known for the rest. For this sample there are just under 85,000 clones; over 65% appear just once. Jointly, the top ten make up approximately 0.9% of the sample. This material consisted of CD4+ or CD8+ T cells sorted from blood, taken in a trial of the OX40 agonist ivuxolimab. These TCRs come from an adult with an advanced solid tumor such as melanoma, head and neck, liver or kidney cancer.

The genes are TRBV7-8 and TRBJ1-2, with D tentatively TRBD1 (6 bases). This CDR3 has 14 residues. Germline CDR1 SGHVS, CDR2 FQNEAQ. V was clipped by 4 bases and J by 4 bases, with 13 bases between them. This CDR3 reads CASSSRDTLYGYTF. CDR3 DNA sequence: TGTGCCAGCAGCTCTAGGGACACTCTCTATGGCTACACCTTC.

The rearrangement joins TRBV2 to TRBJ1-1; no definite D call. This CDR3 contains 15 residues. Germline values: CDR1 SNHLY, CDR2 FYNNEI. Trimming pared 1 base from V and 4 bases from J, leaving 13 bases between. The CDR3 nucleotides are TGTGCCAGCAGTGAAGGGAGAGGGAGCAGCACTGAAGCTTTCTTT. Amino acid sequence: CASSEGRGSSTEAFF.

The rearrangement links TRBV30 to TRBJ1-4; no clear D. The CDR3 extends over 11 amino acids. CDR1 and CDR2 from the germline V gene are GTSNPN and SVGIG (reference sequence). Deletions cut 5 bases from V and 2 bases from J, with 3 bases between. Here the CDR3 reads CAWGTNEKLFF. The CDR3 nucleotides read TGTGCCTGGGGGACTAATGAAAAACTGTTTTTT. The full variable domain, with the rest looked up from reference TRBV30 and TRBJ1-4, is SQTIHQWPATLVQPVGSPLSLECTVEGTSNPNLYWYRQAAGRGLQLLFYSVGIGQISSEVPQNLSASRPQDRQFILSSKKLLLSDSGFYLCAWGTNEKLFFGSGTQLSVL.

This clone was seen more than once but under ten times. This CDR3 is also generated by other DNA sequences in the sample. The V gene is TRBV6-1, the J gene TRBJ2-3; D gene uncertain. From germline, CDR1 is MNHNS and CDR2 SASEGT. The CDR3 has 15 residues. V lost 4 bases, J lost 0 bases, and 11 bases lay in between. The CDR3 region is CASSGGQPSTDTQYF. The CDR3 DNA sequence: TGTGCCAGCAGTGGGGGTCAGCCTAGCACAGATACGCAGTATTTT.

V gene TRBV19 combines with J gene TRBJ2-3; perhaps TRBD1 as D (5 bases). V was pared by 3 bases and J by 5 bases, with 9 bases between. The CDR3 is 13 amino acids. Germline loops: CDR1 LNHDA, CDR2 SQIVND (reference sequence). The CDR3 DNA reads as TGTGCCAGTAGTATCGTCAGGGAAGATACGCAGTATTTT. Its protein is CASSIVREDTQYF.

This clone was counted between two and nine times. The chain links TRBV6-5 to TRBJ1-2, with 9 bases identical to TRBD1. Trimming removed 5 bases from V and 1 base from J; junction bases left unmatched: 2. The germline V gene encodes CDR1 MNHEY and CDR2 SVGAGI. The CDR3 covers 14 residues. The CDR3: CASSPDRGNYGYTF. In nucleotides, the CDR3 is TGTGCCAGCAGTCCGGACAGGGGTAACTATGGCTACACCTTC.

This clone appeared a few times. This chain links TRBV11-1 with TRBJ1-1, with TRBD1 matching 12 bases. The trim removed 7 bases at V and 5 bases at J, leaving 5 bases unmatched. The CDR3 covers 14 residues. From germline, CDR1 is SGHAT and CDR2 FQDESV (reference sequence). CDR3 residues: CASTGTGGKTEAFF. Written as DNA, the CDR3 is TGTGCCAGCACCGGGACAGGGGGCAAGACTGAAGCTTTCTTT.

The CDR3 DNA sequence: TGTGCCAGCAGTGAAGGGACAAATAACTATGGCTACACCTTC. This encodes CASSEGTNNYGYTF. V and J are TRBV6-1 and TRBJ1-2, with D possibly matching TRBD1 (5 bases). The CDR3 extends over 14 amino acids. Germline lookup yields CDR1 MNHNS and CDR2 SASEGT. V was cut by 1 base and J by 1 base, with 7 bases left in between.

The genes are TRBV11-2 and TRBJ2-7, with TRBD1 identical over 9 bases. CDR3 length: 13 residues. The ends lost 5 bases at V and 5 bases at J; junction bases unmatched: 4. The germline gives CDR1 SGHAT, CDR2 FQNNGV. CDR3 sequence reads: CASSLGQGNEQYF. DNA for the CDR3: TGTGCCAGCAGCCTGGGACAGGGCAACGAGCAGTACTTC.

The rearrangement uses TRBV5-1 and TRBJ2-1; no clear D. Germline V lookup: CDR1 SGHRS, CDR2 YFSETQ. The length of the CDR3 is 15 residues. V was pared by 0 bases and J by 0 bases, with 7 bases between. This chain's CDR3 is CASSLVQSSYNEQFF. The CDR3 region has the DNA TGCGCCAGCAGCTTGGTACAGAGCTCCTACAATGAGCAGTTCTTC.

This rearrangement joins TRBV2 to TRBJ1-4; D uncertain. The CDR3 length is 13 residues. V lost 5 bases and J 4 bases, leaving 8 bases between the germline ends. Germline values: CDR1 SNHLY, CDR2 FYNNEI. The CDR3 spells CASSRSGNEKLFF. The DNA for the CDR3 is TGTGCCAGCAGTAGAAGTGGTAATGAAAAACTGTTTTTT. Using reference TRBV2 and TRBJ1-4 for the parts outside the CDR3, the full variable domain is EPEVTQTPSHQVTQMGQEVILRCVPISNHLYFYWYRQILGQKVEFLVSFYNNEISEKSEIFDDQFSVERPDGSNFTLKIRSTKLEDSAMYFCASSRSGNEKLFFGSGTQLSVL.

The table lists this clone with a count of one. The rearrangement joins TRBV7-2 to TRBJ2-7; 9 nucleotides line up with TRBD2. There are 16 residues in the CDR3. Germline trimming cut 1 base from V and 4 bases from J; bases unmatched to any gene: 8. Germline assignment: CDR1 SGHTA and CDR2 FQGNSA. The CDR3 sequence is CASSLVAGAIAYEQYF. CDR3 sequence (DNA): TGTGCCAGCAGCTTAGTAGCGGGGGCTATAGCTTACGAGCAGTACTTC. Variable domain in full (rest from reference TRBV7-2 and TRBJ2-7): GAGVSQSPSNKVTEKGKDVELRCDPISGHTALYWYRQSLGQGLEFLIYFQGNSAPDKSGLPSDRFSAERTGGSVSTLTIQRTQQEDSAVYLCASSLVAGAIAYEQYFGPGTRLTVT.

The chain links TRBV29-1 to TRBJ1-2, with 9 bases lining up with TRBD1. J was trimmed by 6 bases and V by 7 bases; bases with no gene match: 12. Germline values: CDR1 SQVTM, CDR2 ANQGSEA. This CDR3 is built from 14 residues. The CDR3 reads CSAGRGQGVDGYTF. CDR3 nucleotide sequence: TGCAGCGCCGGGCGGGGACAGGGAGTCGATGGCTACACCTTC.

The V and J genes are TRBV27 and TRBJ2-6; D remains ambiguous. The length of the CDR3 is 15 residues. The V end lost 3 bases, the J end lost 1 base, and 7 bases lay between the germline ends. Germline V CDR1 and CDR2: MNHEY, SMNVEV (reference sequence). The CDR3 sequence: CASSFKESGANVLTF. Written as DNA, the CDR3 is TGTGCCAGCAGTTTCAAGGAGTCTGGGGCCAACGTCCTGACTTTC.

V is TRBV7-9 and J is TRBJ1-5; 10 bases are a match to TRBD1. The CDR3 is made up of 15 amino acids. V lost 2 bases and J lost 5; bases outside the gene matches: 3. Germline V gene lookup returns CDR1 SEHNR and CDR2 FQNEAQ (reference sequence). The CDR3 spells CASSLIGTGDQPQHF. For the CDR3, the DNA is TGTGCCAGCAGCTTAATTGGGACAGGGGATCAGCCCCAGCATTTT.

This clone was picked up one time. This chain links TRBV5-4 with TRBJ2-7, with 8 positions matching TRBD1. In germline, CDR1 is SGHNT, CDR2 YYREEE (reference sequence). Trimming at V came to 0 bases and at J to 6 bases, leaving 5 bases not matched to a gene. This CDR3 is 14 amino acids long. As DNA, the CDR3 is TGTGCCAGCAGCTTGGGGGACAGGCCCCCCGAGCAGTACTTC. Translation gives CASSLGDRPPEQYF.

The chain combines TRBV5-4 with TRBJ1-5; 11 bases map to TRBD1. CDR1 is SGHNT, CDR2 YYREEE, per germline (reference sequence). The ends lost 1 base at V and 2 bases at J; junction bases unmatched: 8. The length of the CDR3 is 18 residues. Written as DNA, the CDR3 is TGTGCCAGCAGCTTGAGGACAGGGGGCACGGCGGGCAATCAGCCCCAGCATTTT. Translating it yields CASSLRTGGTAGNQPQHF.

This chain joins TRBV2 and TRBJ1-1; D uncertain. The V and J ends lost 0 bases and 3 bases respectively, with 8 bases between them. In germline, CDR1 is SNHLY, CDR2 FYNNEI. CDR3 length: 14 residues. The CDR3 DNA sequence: TGTGCCAGCAGTGAAGCCGGAAGAGACACTGAAGCTTTCTTT. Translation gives CASSEAGRDTEAFF.

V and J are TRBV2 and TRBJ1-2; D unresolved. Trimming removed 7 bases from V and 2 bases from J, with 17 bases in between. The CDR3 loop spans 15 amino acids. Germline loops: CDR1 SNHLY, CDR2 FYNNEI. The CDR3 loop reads CASKITTGSNYGYTF. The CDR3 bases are TGTGCCAGCAAAATTACGACCGGCTCCAACTATGGCTACACCTTC.

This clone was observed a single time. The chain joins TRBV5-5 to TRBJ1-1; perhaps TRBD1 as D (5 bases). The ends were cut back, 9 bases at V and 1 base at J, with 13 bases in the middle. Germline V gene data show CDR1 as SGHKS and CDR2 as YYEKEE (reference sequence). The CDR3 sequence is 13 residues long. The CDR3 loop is CATTGRTNTEAFF. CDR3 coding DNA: TGTGCCACGACGGGACGGACGAACACTGAAGCTTTCTTT.

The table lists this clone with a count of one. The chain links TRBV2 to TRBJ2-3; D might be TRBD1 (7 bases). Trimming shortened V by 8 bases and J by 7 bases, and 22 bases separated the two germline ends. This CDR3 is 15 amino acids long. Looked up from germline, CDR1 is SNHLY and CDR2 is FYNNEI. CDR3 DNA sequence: TGTGCCAGCGGCCAGGGGGGCCTTGATACAAATACGCAGTATTTT. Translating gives CASGQGGLDTNTQYF.

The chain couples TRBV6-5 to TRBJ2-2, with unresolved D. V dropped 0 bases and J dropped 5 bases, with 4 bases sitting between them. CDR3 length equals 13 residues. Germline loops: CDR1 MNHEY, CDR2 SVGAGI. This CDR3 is CASSYSGTGELFF. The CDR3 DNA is TGTGCCAGCAGTTACTCCGGGACCGGGGAGCTGTTTTTT.

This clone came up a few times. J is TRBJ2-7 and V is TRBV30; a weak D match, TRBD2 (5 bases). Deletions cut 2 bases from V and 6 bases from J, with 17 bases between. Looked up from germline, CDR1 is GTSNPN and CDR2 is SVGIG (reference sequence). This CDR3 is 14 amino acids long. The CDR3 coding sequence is TGTGCCTGGAGTCAGGCGCGGGTCCGCCTCGAGCAGTACTTC. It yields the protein CAWSQARVRLEQYF.

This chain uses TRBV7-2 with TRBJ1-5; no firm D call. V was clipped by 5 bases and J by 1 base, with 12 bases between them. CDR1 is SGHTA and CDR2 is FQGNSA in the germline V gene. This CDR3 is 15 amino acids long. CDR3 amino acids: CASSTPGSSNQPQHF. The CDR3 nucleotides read TGTGCCAGCAGCACTCCAGGTTCCAGCAATCAGCCCCAGCATTTT.

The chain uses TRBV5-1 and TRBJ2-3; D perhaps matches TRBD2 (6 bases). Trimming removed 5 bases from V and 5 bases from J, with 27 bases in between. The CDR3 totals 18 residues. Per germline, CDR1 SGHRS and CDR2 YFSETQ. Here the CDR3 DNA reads TGCGCCAGCAGACCCAAGAGGGCGGGGTTCGTCGGGGGAGATACGCAGTATTTT. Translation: CASRPKRAGFVGGDTQYF. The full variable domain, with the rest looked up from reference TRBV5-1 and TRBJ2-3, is KAGVTQTPRYLIKTRGQQVTLSCSPISGHRSVSWYQQTPGQGLQFLFEYFSETQRNKGNFPGRFSGRQFSNSRSEMNVSTLELGDSALYLCASRPKRAGFVGGDTQYFGPGTRLTVL.

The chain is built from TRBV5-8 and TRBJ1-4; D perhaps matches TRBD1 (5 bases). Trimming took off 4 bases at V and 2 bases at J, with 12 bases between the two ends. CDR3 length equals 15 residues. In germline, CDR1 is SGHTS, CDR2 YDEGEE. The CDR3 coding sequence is TGTGCCAGCAGCCTGGGGGATTCGACTAATGAAAAACTGTTTTTT. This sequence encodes CASSLGDSTNEKLFF.

The CDR3 DNA reads as TGTGCCAGCAGCTTAGTCTCTGGCACAGATACGCAGTATTTT. Its translation is CASSLVSGTDTQYF. The rearrangement joins TRBV7-8 to TRBJ2-3; no clear D gene. The V end was cut by 1 base, the J end by 1 base, with 6 bases between. In germline, CDR1 is SGHVS, CDR2 FQNEAQ. The CDR3 extends over 14 amino acids.

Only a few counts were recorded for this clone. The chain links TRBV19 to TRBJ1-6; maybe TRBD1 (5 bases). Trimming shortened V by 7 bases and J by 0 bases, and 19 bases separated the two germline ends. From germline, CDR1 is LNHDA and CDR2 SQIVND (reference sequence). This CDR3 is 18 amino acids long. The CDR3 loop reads CASTQNGGKRSYNSPLHF. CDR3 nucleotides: TGTGCCAGTACCCAAAACGGGGGTAAGCGCTCCTATAATTCACCCCTCCACTTT.

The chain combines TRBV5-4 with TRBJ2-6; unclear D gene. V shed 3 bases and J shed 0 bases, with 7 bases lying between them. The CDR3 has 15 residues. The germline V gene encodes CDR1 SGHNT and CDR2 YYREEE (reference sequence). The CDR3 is CASSSAASGANVLTF. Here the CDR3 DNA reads TGTGCCAGCAGCTCAGCAGCCTCTGGGGCCAACGTCCTGACTTTC.

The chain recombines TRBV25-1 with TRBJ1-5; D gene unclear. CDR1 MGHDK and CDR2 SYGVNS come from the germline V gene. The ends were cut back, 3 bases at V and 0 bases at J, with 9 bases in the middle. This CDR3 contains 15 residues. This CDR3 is CASSDGVHSNQPQHF. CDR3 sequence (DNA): TGTGCCAGCAGTGATGGGGTCCATAGCAATCAGCCCCAGCATTTT.